Listed below are T cell receptor beta chains from one sample, sequenced in a study of blood T cell repertoires in COVID-19. Libraries were prepared by immunoSEQ multiplex PCR; TCRdb keeps only in-frame clonotypes and omits some of them. The sample lists about 62,000 clones, 86% occurring once. Material for sequencing was peripheral blood. These TCRs come from a woman of 80 years or more with acute or convalescent COVID-19. Both conserved end residues are part of each CDR3. Each record gives: clone size, J gene, D gene, V gene, CDR3 DNA, CDR3 protein. D genes are given only for firm matches. Clone size is shown for a subset of rows, as once, few, many or a class of expanded clone.

abundance: -
j_gene: TRBJ2-2
d_gene: -
v_gene: TRBV5-1
CDR3nt: TGCGCCAGCAGCCGCATCGGGGGAGGGGAGCTGTTTTTT
CDR3aa: CASSRIGGGELFF

abundance: -
j_gene: TRBJ1-2
d_gene: -
v_gene: TRBV7-9
CDR3nt: TGTGCCAGCAGCCCGGCCGGGGGAACGACTAATGGCTACACCTTC
CDR3aa: CASSPAGGTTNGYTF

abundance: -
j_gene: TRBJ1-3
d_gene: -
v_gene: TRBV27
CDR3nt: TGTGCCAGCAGTCCAGGGGACGGGAGAAACACCATATATTTT
CDR3aa: CASSPGDGRNTIYF

abundance: -
j_gene: TRBJ1-2
d_gene: -
v_gene: TRBV6-2/TRBV6-3
CDR3nt: TGTGCCAGCAGTGCCGGTAGGGGCTATGGCTACACCTTC
CDR3aa: CASSAGRGYGYTF

abundance: -
j_gene: TRBJ2-1
d_gene: TRBD2
v_gene: TRBV7-3
CDR3nt: TGTGCCAGCAGCTTAACGTTGTCCAGCGGGAGGAGGAATGAGCAGTTCTTC
CDR3aa: CASSLTLSSGRRNEQFF

abundance: few
j_gene: TRBJ2-1
d_gene: -
v_gene: TRBV9
CDR3nt: TGTGCCAGCAGCGTACAGGCGGGCCCACCCAATGAGCAGTTCTTC
CDR3aa: CASSVQAGPPNEQFF

abundance: few
j_gene: TRBJ1-4
d_gene: TRBD1
v_gene: TRBV9
CDR3nt: TGTGCCAGCAGCACCAGGACAGGTTCGAATGAAAAACTGTTTTTT
CDR3aa: CASSTRTGSNEKLFF

abundance: -
j_gene: TRBJ1-1
d_gene: -
v_gene: TRBV4-1
CDR3nt: TGCGCCAGCAGCCCATGGGCAGGGATTGACACTGAAGCTTTCTTT
CDR3aa: CASSPWAGIDTEAFF

abundance: -
j_gene: TRBJ2-7
d_gene: -
v_gene: TRBV3-1/TRBV3-2
CDR3nt: TGTGCCAGCAGCCAAGATGTTACAGCGGTCTACGAGCAGTACTTC
CDR3aa: CASSQDVTAVYEQYF

abundance: -
j_gene: TRBJ1-2
d_gene: -
v_gene: TRBV3-1/TRBV3-2
CDR3nt: TGTGCCAGCAGCACAGAGCTACTCTATGGCTACACCTTC
CDR3aa: CASSTELLYGYTF

abundance: -
j_gene: TRBJ2-3
d_gene: TRBD2
v_gene: TRBV2
CDR3nt: TGTGCCAGTACTCCGGGACTAGCCAGCACAGATACGCAGTATTTT
CDR3aa: CASTPGLASTDTQYF

abundance: -
j_gene: TRBJ1-4
d_gene: TRBD1
v_gene: TRBV7-9
CDR3nt: TGTGCCAGCAGCATACGAACAGGGGGAAGGAAAACTAATGAAAAACTGTTTTTT
CDR3aa: CASSIRTGGRKTNEKLFF

abundance: once
j_gene: TRBJ1-5
d_gene: -
v_gene: TRBV7-9
CDR3nt: TGTGCCAGCAGCTTAGGAGGGTCAAGTCAGCCCCAGCATTTT
CDR3aa: CASSLGGSSQPQHF

abundance: -
j_gene: TRBJ1-6
d_gene: -
v_gene: TRBV12-3/TRBV12-4
CDR3nt: TGTGCCAGCAGTTTAGTCGGGGTTCCCCTCCACTTT
CDR3aa: CASSLVGVPLHF

abundance: -
j_gene: TRBJ2-5
d_gene: TRBD1
v_gene: TRBV11-2
CDR3nt: TGTGCCAGCAGCTTAGATCATGGGACAGCCCAAGAGACCCAGTACTTC
CDR3aa: CASSLDHGTAQETQYF

abundance: -
j_gene: TRBJ1-1
d_gene: -
v_gene: TRBV7-9
CDR3nt: TGTGCCACCTCAGCAGGTAACCCTGAAGCTTTCTTT
CDR3aa: CATSAGNPEAFF

abundance: -
j_gene: TRBJ1-5
d_gene: -
v_gene: TRBV5-6
CDR3nt: TGTGCCAGCAGCTCGACTTTACAGGCCCGGCCCCAGCATTTT
CDR3aa: CASSSTLQARPQHF

abundance: -
j_gene: TRBJ1-4
d_gene: -
v_gene: TRBV5-6
CDR3nt: TGTGCCAGCAGCTCCCGTCGACAGGCGCTTTTT
CDR3aa: CASSSRRQALF

abundance: -
j_gene: TRBJ1-2
d_gene: TRBD1
v_gene: TRBV10-1
CDR3nt: TGCGCCAGCAGTGACTGTGCTTCCGGGACAGAAGACTATGGCTACACCTTC
CDR3aa: CASSDCASGTEDYGYTF

abundance: -
j_gene: TRBJ1-3
d_gene: TRBD1
v_gene: TRBV20-1
CDR3nt: TGCAGTGCTAGTTGGGACAGCTCTGGAAACACCATATATTTT
CDR3aa: CSASWDSSGNTIYF

abundance: -
j_gene: TRBJ2-2
d_gene: -
v_gene: TRBV7-2
CDR3nt: TGTGCCAGCAGGGGGCCCACCGGGGAGCTGTTTTTT
CDR3aa: CASRGPTGELFF

abundance: -
j_gene: TRBJ1-4
d_gene: TRBD1
v_gene: TRBV3-1/TRBV3-2
CDR3nt: TGTGCCAGCAGCCTGGACAGGTTAACTAATGAAAAACTGTTTTTT
CDR3aa: CASSLDRLTNEKLFF

abundance: -
j_gene: TRBJ2-1
d_gene: -
v_gene: TRBV19
CDR3nt: TGTGCCAGTAGTGGTGCCGGGACACCTCCCTACAATGAGCAGTTCTTC
CDR3aa: CASSGAGTPPYNEQFF

abundance: once
j_gene: TRBJ1-2
d_gene: -
v_gene: TRBV7-8
CDR3nt: TGTGCCAGCAGCCCTAGCTCAGGGGCCTATGGCTACACCTTC
CDR3aa: CASSPSSGAYGYTF

abundance: -
j_gene: TRBJ2-2
d_gene: TRBD1
v_gene: TRBV11-2
CDR3nt: TGTGCCAGCAGCCGGGGACAGGGGCATAGCGGGGAGCTGTTTTTT
CDR3aa: CASSRGQGHSGELFF

abundance: -
j_gene: TRBJ2-5
d_gene: TRBD1
v_gene: TRBV28
CDR3nt: TGTGCCAGCAGGAACGGACAGGGGGGTCAAGAGACCCAGTACTTC
CDR3aa: CASRNGQGGQETQYF

abundance: -
j_gene: TRBJ1-1
d_gene: -
v_gene: TRBV7-9
CDR3nt: TGTGCCAGCAGCTCCCCCCTAACAGGGACCAACACTGAAGCTTTCTTT
CDR3aa: CASSSPLTGTNTEAFF

abundance: -
j_gene: TRBJ2-2
d_gene: -
v_gene: TRBV7-2
CDR3nt: TGTGCCAGCAGCTTCGATCCAGGGAATCGGGAGCTGTTTTTT
CDR3aa: CASSFDPGNRELFF

abundance: -
j_gene: TRBJ2-2
d_gene: -
v_gene: TRBV19
CDR3nt: TGTGCCAGTAACCCCTGGGCCGGGAACACCGGGGAGCTGTTTTTT
CDR3aa: CASNPWAGNTGELFF

abundance: -
j_gene: TRBJ2-3
d_gene: -
v_gene: TRBV6-4
CDR3nt: TGTGCCAGCAGTGACGTTGGGGGGACGGATACGCAGTATTTT
CDR3aa: CASSDVGGTDTQYF

abundance: once
j_gene: TRBJ2-2
d_gene: TRBD2
v_gene: TRBV6-5
CDR3nt: TGTGCCAGCAGTAATAGCGGGGGCATTACCGGGGAGCTGTTTTTT
CDR3aa: CASSNSGGITGELFF

abundance: -
j_gene: TRBJ1-2
d_gene: TRBD1
v_gene: TRBV7-9
CDR3nt: TGTGCCAGCGCGGAGACAGGGGACTATGGCTACACCTTC
CDR3aa: CASAETGDYGYTF

abundance: -
j_gene: TRBJ1-2
d_gene: -
v_gene: TRBV27
CDR3nt: TGTGCCAGCAGTTGGGGGAGCGGGTCAGGGCACTATGGCTACACCTTC
CDR3aa: CASSWGSGSGHYGYTF

abundance: -
j_gene: TRBJ1-5
d_gene: -
v_gene: TRBV19
CDR3nt: TGTGCCAGTACCGGACCCGGGCGGGATCAGCCCCAGCATTTT
CDR3aa: CASTGPGRDQPQHF

abundance: -
j_gene: TRBJ2-2
d_gene: -
v_gene: TRBV4-3
CDR3nt: TGCGCCAGCAGCCAAGATCAGGGTTCCGGGGAGCTGTTTTTT
CDR3aa: CASSQDQGSGELFF

abundance: few
j_gene: TRBJ2-4
d_gene: -
v_gene: TRBV28
CDR3nt: TGTGCCAGCAACGCCCCGGGGGTGACCAAAAACATTCAGTACTTC
CDR3aa: CASNAPGVTKNIQYF

abundance: -
j_gene: TRBJ1-1
d_gene: -
v_gene: TRBV6-5
CDR3nt: TGTGCCAGTGGAGGACGGGGAAGCACTGAAGCTTTCTTT
CDR3aa: CASGGRGSTEAFF

abundance: -
j_gene: TRBJ2-7
d_gene: TRBD1
v_gene: TRBV2
CDR3nt: TGTGCCAGCAGGGGGGACAGGGGCTCCTACGAGCAGTACTTC
CDR3aa: CASRGDRGSYEQYF

abundance: -
j_gene: TRBJ2-7
d_gene: -
v_gene: TRBV10-3
CDR3nt: TGTGCCATCAGTGAGTCCCAGCAGGTCGCCTACGAGCAGTACTTC
CDR3aa: CAISESQQVAYEQYF

abundance: -
j_gene: TRBJ1-2
d_gene: TRBD1
v_gene: TRBV24-1
CDR3nt: TGTGCCACCAGTGACCAAACAGGGGGTTCTGATGGCTACACCTTC
CDR3aa: CATSDQTGGSDGYTF

abundance: -
j_gene: TRBJ1-2
d_gene: -
v_gene: TRBV5-1
CDR3nt: TGCGCCAGCAGCTTAAACGGAGCCCCCTATGGCTACACCTTC
CDR3aa: CASSLNGAPYGYTF

abundance: -
j_gene: TRBJ2-3
d_gene: TRBD2
v_gene: TRBV19
CDR3nt: TGTGCCAGTAGTATCCGAGCGGGAGGGAGTGGGAGCACAGATACGCAGTATTTT
CDR3aa: CASSIRAGGSGSTDTQYF

abundance: -
j_gene: TRBJ1-5
d_gene: TRBD1
v_gene: TRBV5-1
CDR3nt: TGCGCCAGCAGCCAGACAGGGGAAGGGAATCAGCCCCAGCATTTT
CDR3aa: CASSQTGEGNQPQHF

abundance: -
j_gene: TRBJ1-2
d_gene: TRBD1
v_gene: TRBV23-1
CDR3nt: TGCGCCAGCAGTAGCAGCACAGGGGCGTCCCACTATGGCTACACCTTC
CDR3aa: CASSSSTGASHYGYTF

abundance: -
j_gene: TRBJ2-5
d_gene: -
v_gene: TRBV9
CDR3nt: TGTGCCAGCAGCGCCCTTTCCTCAGGGACCCAGTACTTC
CDR3aa: CASSALSSGTQYF

abundance: -
j_gene: TRBJ2-7
d_gene: -
v_gene: TRBV7-6
CDR3nt: TGTGCCAGCAGCTCCCGGCGGGGCAACCGATCCTACGAGCAGTACTTC
CDR3aa: CASSSRRGNRSYEQYF

abundance: -
j_gene: TRBJ2-1
d_gene: -
v_gene: TRBV21-1
CDR3nt: TGTGCCAGCAGCAAGCTGGGTGGACTAGGAGGACGCTCCTACAATGAGCAGTTCTTC
CDR3aa: CASSKLGGLGGRSYNEQFF

abundance: -
j_gene: TRBJ2-7
d_gene: TRBD1
v_gene: TRBV18
CDR3nt: TGTGCCAGCTCACCGACAGGGCAAGCCTACGAGCAGTACTTC
CDR3aa: CASSPTGQAYEQYF

abundance: few
j_gene: TRBJ1-5
d_gene: TRBD1
v_gene: TRBV7-8
CDR3nt: TGTGCCAGCAGCTTAGGTGAGGGGGCGAGCAATCAGCCCCAGCATTTT
CDR3aa: CASSLGEGASNQPQHF

abundance: few
j_gene: TRBJ1-5
d_gene: TRBD1
v_gene: TRBV2
CDR3nt: TGTGCCAGCAGCAAATTACAGGGGAGCGGTCAGCCCCAGCATTTT
CDR3aa: CASSKLQGSGQPQHF